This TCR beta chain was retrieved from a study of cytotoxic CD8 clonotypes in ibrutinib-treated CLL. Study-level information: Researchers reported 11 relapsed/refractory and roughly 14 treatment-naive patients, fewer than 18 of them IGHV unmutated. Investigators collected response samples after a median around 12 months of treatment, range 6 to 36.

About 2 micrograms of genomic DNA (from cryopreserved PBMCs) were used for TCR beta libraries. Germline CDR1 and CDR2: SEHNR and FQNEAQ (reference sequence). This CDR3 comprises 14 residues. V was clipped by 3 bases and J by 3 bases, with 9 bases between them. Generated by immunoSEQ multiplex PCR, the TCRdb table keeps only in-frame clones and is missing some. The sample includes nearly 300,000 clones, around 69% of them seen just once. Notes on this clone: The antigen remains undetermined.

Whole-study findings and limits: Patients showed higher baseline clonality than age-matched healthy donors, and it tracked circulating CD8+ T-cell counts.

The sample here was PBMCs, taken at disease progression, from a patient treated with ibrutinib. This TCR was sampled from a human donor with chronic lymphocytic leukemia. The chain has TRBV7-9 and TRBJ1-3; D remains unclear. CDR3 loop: CASSFPGGGNTIYF. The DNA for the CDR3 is TGTGCCAGCAGCTTCCCGGGCGGTGGAAACACCATATATTTT.